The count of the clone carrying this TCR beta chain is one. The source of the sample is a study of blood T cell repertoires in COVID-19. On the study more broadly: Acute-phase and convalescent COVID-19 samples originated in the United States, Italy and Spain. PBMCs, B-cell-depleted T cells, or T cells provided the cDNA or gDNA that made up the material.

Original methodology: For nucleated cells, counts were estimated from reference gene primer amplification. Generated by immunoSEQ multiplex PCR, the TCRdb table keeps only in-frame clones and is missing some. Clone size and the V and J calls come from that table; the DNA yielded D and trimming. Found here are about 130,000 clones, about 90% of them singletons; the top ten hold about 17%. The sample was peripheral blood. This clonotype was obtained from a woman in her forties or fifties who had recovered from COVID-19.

CDR3 in DNA: TGTGCCAGCAGGGGGGTTGCGGGAACGAACACCGGGGAGCTGTTTTTT. Its translation: CASRGVAGTNTGELFF. V is TRBV7-9 and J is TRBJ2-2; D is possibly TRBD2 (6 bases). The CDR3 spans 16 residues. The germline V gene has CDR1 SEHNR and CDR2 FQNEAQ (reference sequence). V lost 6 bases to trimming and J lost 0 bases, with 14 bases between them. Filled out from reference TRBV7-9 and TRBJ2-2, the complete variable domain reads DTGVSQNPRHKITKRGQNVTFRCDPISEHNRLYWYRQTLGQGPEFLTYFQNEAQLEKSRLLSDRFSAERPKGSFSTLEIQRTEQGDSAMYLCASRGVAGTNTGELFFGEGSRLTVL.